The clone carrying this T cell receptor (beta chain) appeared once. Its antigen is unknown. Both iRepertoire HTBI primers and Arm-PCR of CDR3 regions were used to build the TCR beta libraries. TCRdb independently ran MiXCR on the multiplex PCR reads; one entry per CDR3 protein. The table lists under 250,000 distinct CDR3 sequences, roughly 21% of them singletons, with about 15% in the top ten. The record originates from a study of regulatory T cells in long-lasting Graves disease. This CDR3 has 15 amino acids. Trimming at V came to 4 bases and at J to 4 bases, leaving 5 bases not matched to a gene. Germline V gene lookup returns CDR1 SGHNT and CDR2 YYREEE (reference sequence). The time point: newly diagnosed GD, antithyroid drugs for less than 3 months. The TCR library was made from RNA extracted from PBMCs. Overall study results and limits: TCR diversity was lower in persistent Graves' patients (versus newly diagnosed ones).

Sequenced material: peripheral blood mononuclear cells (PBMCs), taken at new diagnosis, from a patient treated with antithyroid drugs. The chain couples TRBV5-4 to TRBJ1-4; 9 bases match TRBD1. This TCR derives from a female donor with Graves disease. The CDR3, as DNA: TGTGCCAGCAGCCCCGGACAGGGGTTTAATGAAAAACTGTTTTTT. Translating it yields CASSPGQGFNEKLFF.